The rows below give T cell receptor beta chains drawn from one sample of a study of blood T cell repertoires in COVID-19. Repertoires were generated with immunoSEQ multiplex PCR, while TCRdb's copy carries only in-frame clones and drops some. Altogether about 140,000 clones are present, 80% to 90% being singletons, with the ten largest covering more than 9%. Sequencing was done on a sample of peripheral blood. The receptor set was obtained from a man between 60 and 75 years old with active or convalescent COVID-19. The CDR3 runs from the conserved cysteine through the conserved F or W. The D gene is left open where the match is weak. Clone size is not always given. Where it is, it says once, few, many or a class for expanded clones.

abundance	v_gene	j_gene	d_gene	CDR3aa	CDR3nt
-	TRBV5-6	TRBJ1-2	-	CASSLRGHPPLYGYTF	TGTGCCAGCAGCTTGCGAGGCCACCCCCCTCTCTATGGCTACACCTTC
-	TRBV6-2/TRBV6-3	TRBJ1-5	TRBD1	CASSYWDRANNQPQHF	TGTGCCAGCAGTTACTGGGACAGGGCTAACAATCAGCCCCAGCATTTT
-	TRBV19	TRBJ2-1	TRBD2	CASSPGGTSGSNEQFF	TGTGCCAGTAGTCCTGGCGGGACTAGCGGTTCCAATGAGCAGTTCTTC
-	TRBV12-3/TRBV12-4	TRBJ2-7	-	CASSLLGGEQYF	TGTGCCAGCAGTCTACTCGGAGGCGAGCAGTACTTC
-	TRBV9	TRBJ2-3	-	CASSANPRAGRADTQYF	TGTGCCAGCAGCGCCAACCCCCGAGCTGGCAGGGCAGATACGCAGTATTTT
-	TRBV27	TRBJ2-5	TRBD2	CASSPTPGLAGGPGETQYF	TGTGCCAGCAGCCCCACCCCGGGACTAGCGGGAGGGCCAGGGGAGACCCAGTACTTC
-	TRBV19	TRBJ1-5	TRBD1	CASSIGFLTGFNQPQHF	TGTGCCAGTAGTATAGGGTTCCTGACAGGGTTCAATCAGCCCCAGCATTTT
once	TRBV6-5	TRBJ1-4	-	CASSFSPRATNEKLFF	TGTGCCAGCAGTTTCTCCCCCCGAGCAACTAATGAAAAACTGTTTTTT
-	TRBV18	TRBJ2-1	TRBD2	CASSPQGLAGGRNEQFF	TGTGCCAGCTCACCACAGGGACTAGCGGGAGGAAGGAATGAGCAGTTCTTC
-	TRBV18	TRBJ1-4	-	CASSAGGHGGEKLFF	TGTGCCAGCTCAGCGGGGGGACATGGCGGAGAAAAACTGTTTTTT
-	TRBV10-3	TRBJ2-4	TRBD2	CAISRGGRVENIQYF	TGTGCCATCAGTAGGGGCGGGAGGGTTGAAAACATTCAGTACTTC
-	TRBV28	TRBJ1-2	-	CASSLQVSYGYTF	TGTGCCAGCAGTTTGCAGGTTTCCTATGGCTACACCTTC
-	TRBV28	TRBJ2-1	TRBD1	CASSLSTGGSYNEQFF	TGTGCCAGCAGTTTAAGTACAGGGGGTTCCTACAATGAGCAGTTCTTC
-	TRBV19	TRBJ1-2	-	CASRGGTGYTF	TGTGCCAGTAGGGGAGGGACTGGCTACACCTTC
-	TRBV9	TRBJ2-7	TRBD1	CASSVEVDRAEQYF	TGTGCCAGCAGCGTAGAAGTGGACAGGGCCGAGCAGTACTTC
-	TRBV14	TRBJ1-1	TRBD1	CASRQFQGAGTEAFF	TGTGCCAGCAGGCAATTCCAGGGGGCCGGCACTGAAGCTTTCTTT
-	TRBV20-1	TRBJ2-7	-	CSAGERYEQYF	TGCAGTGCTGGGGAGAGATACGAGCAGTACTTC
-	TRBV28	TRBJ2-2	TRBD2	CASSFAGGANTGELFF	TGTGCCAGCAGTTTCGCGGGAGGCGCGAACACCGGGGAGCTGTTTTTT
-	TRBV10-3	TRBJ2-1	TRBD1	CAIRGQGDNEQFF	TGTGCCATCAGGGGACAGGGGGACAATGAGCAGTTCTTC
-	TRBV18	TRBJ2-1	-	CASSPPGWRNYNEQFF	TGTGCCAGCTCACCACCAGGTTGGAGGAACTACAATGAGCAGTTCTTC
once	TRBV6-5	TRBJ1-5	-	CASSYSRDRQPQHF	TGTGCCAGCAGTTACTCGCGGGATCGTCAGCCCCAGCATTTT
-	TRBV6-6	TRBJ1-5	-	CAIGGGLGNQPQHF	TGTGCCATTGGGGGGGGGCTGGGCAATCAGCCCCAGCATTTT
-	TRBV10-3	TRBJ2-7	TRBD1	CASQPGQMTYEQYF	TGTGCCAGTCAACCGGGACAGATGACCTACGAGCAGTACTTC
-	TRBV19	TRBJ2-5	-	CATDGGGETQYF	TGTGCCACCGATGGTGGGGGGGAGACCCAGTACTTC
-	TRBV11-2	TRBJ1-6	-	CASSLVALNSPLHF	TGTGCCAGCAGCTTAGTGGCCCTTAATTCACCCCTCCACTTT
-	TRBV19	TRBJ1-6	-	CASSIYQSRNSPLHF	TGTGCCAGTAGTATTTACCAGTCGAGGAATTCACCCCTCCACTTT
-	TRBV28	TRBJ2-5	-	CASSFRRQIGETQYF	TGTGCCAGCAGTTTTCGCAGACAGATAGGAGAGACCCAGTACTTC
-	TRBV27	TRBJ1-3	-	CASSNRLGNTIYF	TGTGCCAGCAGTAATAGATTGGGAAACACCATATATTTT
-	TRBV5-1	TRBJ2-1	-	CASSGRADYNEQFF	TGCGCCAGCAGCGGACGAGCGGACTACAATGAGCAGTTCTTC
-	TRBV24-1	TRBJ2-3	TRBD2	CATSDESGIPDTQYF	TGTGCCACCAGTGATGAAAGCGGGATCCCAGATACGCAGTATTTT
once	TRBV5-1	TRBJ2-7	TRBD1	CASSRDRAGEQYF	TGCGCCAGCAGCCGGGACAGGGCAGGCGAGCAGTACTTC
-	TRBV28	TRBJ1-4	-	CASSPRQERNEKLFF	TGTGCCAGCAGTCCCCGACAGGAAAGAAATGAAAAACTGTTTTTT
-	TRBV28	TRBJ1-5	TRBD1	CATDRQGALSNQPQHF	TGTGCCACCGATAGACAGGGCGCCCTTAGCAATCAGCCCCAGCATTTT
-	TRBV11-1	TRBJ1-2	-	CASSLSQGPSGGYTF	TGTGCCAGCAGCTTGTCGCAGGGGCCGTCTGGGGGCTACACCTTC
-	TRBV7-9	TRBJ2-1	TRBD2	CASSVKGLAGVYEQFF	TGTGCCAGCAGCGTCAAAGGGCTAGCGGGAGTCTATGAGCAGTTCTTC
-	TRBV4-3	TRBJ2-2	TRBD1	CASSRKGQGLGSGELFF	TGCGCCAGCAGCCGTAAAGGACAGGGGTTGGGGTCCGGGGAGCTGTTTTTT
-	TRBV6-1	TRBJ2-7	-	CASSDVDTLSYEQYF	TGTGCCAGCAGTGACGTGGACACACTCTCCTACGAGCAGTACTTC
-	TRBV6-5	TRBJ1-5	-	CASTASSPNQPQHF	TGTGCCAGCACCGCCAGTAGCCCCAATCAGCCCCAGCATTTT
-	TRBV24-1	TRBJ2-1	TRBD1	CATSRQGYEQFF	TGTGCCACCAGTCGACAGGGGTATGAGCAGTTCTTC
once	TRBV19	TRBJ1-1	-	CASSIQGLGDSEAFF	TGTGCCAGTAGTATTCAGGGGCTCGGGGATTCTGAAGCTTTCTTT
-	TRBV30	TRBJ1-4	TRBD1	CAWSVDRGAPFATNEKLFF	TGTGCCTGGAGTGTTGACAGGGGCGCCCCCTTTGCAACTAATGAAAAACTGTTTTTT
-	TRBV7-2	TRBJ2-7	TRBD1	CASSKGRTGTYEQYF	TGTGCCAGCAGCAAAGGCCGGACAGGGACCTACGAGCAGTACTTC
-	TRBV28	TRBJ1-1	-	CASTSDRLNTEAFF	TGTGCCAGCACTTCTGACAGGCTGAACACTGAAGCTTTCTTT
-	TRBV4-1	TRBJ1-4	TRBD1	CASSQDTRGPSLNEKLFF	TGCGCCAGCAGCCAAGACACGAGGGGGCCCTCCTTAAATGAAAAACTGTTTTTT
once	TRBV5-6	TRBJ1-5	-	CASSFGTGIGQPQHF	TGTGCCAGCAGCTTTGGCACAGGGATAGGTCAGCCCCAGCATTTT
-	TRBV6-5	TRBJ2-2	-	CASSYSISLTGELFF	TGTGCCAGCAGTTACTCGATCAGTCTCACCGGGGAGCTGTTTTTT
-	TRBV5-1	TRBJ1-2	-	CASSLLGANYGYTF	TGCGCCAGCAGCTTGCTCGGAGCTAACTATGGCTACACCTTC
-	TRBV5-4	TRBJ1-1	-	CASSLKGMNTEAFF	TGTGCCAGCAGCTTGAAGGGGATGAACACTGAAGCTTTCTTT
-	TRBV30	TRBJ2-3	TRBD2	CAWSPGLAESTDTQYF	TGTGCCTGGAGTCCGGGACTAGCGGAGAGCACAGATACGCAGTATTTT
-	TRBV19	TRBJ1-1	TRBD1	CASRSGQENTEAFF	TGTGCCAGTAGATCGGGACAGGAGAACACTGAAGCTTTCTTT
-	TRBV6-1	TRBJ1-5	-	CASSEPWAGNQPQHF	TGTGCCAGCAGTGAACCCTGGGCAGGGAATCAGCCCCAGCATTTT
-	TRBV6-1	TRBJ2-5	-	CASSEAKARQGREETQYF	TGTGCCAGCAGTGAAGCTAAAGCCCGACAGGGACGGGAGGAGACCCAGTACTTC